Each of the 25 T cell receptor beta chains below was sequenced from the same sample in a study of blood T cell repertoires in COVID-19. Assay: immunoSEQ multiplex PCR; the TCRdb copy retains only in-frame clones and omits some. The table records roughly 16,000 clones, about 90% of them present only once. Sequencing was carried out using peripheral blood. Source of these receptors: a human donor in a cohort sampled during active COVID-19.

The rearrangement links TRBV4-1 to TRBJ1-1, with D perhaps TRBD1 (5 bases). CDR1 and CDR2 (germline): MGHRA, YSYEKL. V lost 3 bases and J 0 bases, leaving 11 bases between the germline ends. CDR3 size: 15 residues. In nucleotides, the CDR3 is TGCGCCAGCAGCCATAGGGCAGGGATGAACACTGAAGCTTTCTTT. Its protein is CASSHRAGMNTEAFF.

The chain uses TRBV19 and TRBJ2-1, with 7 nucleotides matching TRBD1. J gave up 8 bases and V 3 bases, and 4 bases lay outside the gene matches. This CDR3 has 13 amino acids. The germline gives CDR1 LNHDA, CDR2 SQIVND (reference sequence). The CDR3 loop reads CASSIGTAYEQFF. CDR3 DNA sequence: TGTGCCAGTAGTATCGGGACAGCCTATGAGCAGTTCTTC.

The chain couples TRBV2 to TRBJ2-2; no clear D. With 7 bases removed from V and 4 bases from J, the gap between germline ends came to 10 bases. Per germline, CDR1 SNHLY and CDR2 FYNNEI. The CDR3 sequence is 13 residues long. The CDR3 region is CASTTVSTGELFF. The CDR3 DNA reads TGTGCCAGCACTACAGTATCCACCGGGGAGCTGTTTTTT.

The J gene is TRBJ2-3, the V gene TRBV6-4; 8 bases agree with TRBD2. V was clipped by 4 bases and J by 1 base; unmatched bases: 10. The CDR3 loop spans 17 amino acids. CDR1 and CDR2 (germline): MRHNA, SNTAGT. The CDR3 protein is CASSARVSGDGTDTQYF. CDR3 in DNA: TGTGCCAGCAGTGCCCGTGTTAGCGGGGATGGCACAGATACGCAGTATTTT.

For the CDR3, the DNA is TGTGCCAGCAGCTTCGGGGGGGCGGGGACCGGCTACACCTTC. Translated, it gives CASSFGGAGTGYTF. The V gene is TRBV7-2, the J gene TRBJ1-2, with D tentatively TRBD1 (6 bases). The germline V and J ends were trimmed by 3 bases and 8 bases, with 16 bases remaining between them. Germline V gene lookup returns CDR1 SGHTA and CDR2 FQGNSA. The CDR3 loop spans 14 amino acids.

The V and J genes are TRBV19 and TRBJ2-5, with 7 bases matching TRBD1. This CDR3 comprises 16 residues. V was clipped by 7 bases and J by 1 base; unmatched bases: 12. CDR1 LNHDA and CDR2 SQIVND come from the germline V gene (reference sequence). This CDR3 is CASTKSTGRAQETQYF. In DNA form, the CDR3 reads TGTGCCAGTACTAAGTCGACAGGGCGAGCCCAAGAGACCCAGTACTTC.

The J gene is TRBJ1-2, the V gene TRBV30, with D uncertain. Trimming pared 5 bases from V and 4 bases from J, leaving 23 bases between. The CDR3 has 16 residues. Germline V gene lookup returns CDR1 GTSNPN and CDR2 SVGIG (reference sequence). As DNA, the CDR3 is TGTGCCTGGGCTTTATTGGGAGGGAAGAATGCCTATGGCTACACCTTC. Residues: CAWALLGGKNAYGYTF.

The rearrangement joins TRBV5-4 to TRBJ1-6; possibly TRBD1 for D (6 bases). Germline V gene data show CDR1 as SGHNT and CDR2 as YYREEE (reference sequence). The CDR3 runs to 15 residues. Trimming removed 5 bases from V and 9 bases from J, with 18 bases in between. CDR3 in DNA: TGTGCCAGCAGTTCGAATACAGGGTTCGGTTCACCCCTCCACTTT. Its translation: CASSSNTGFGSPLHF.

The genes are TRBV11-2 and TRBJ2-3; 8 bases fit TRBD2. Germline CDR1 and CDR2: SGHAT and FQNNGV. Trimming at V came to 5 bases and at J to 1 base, leaving 5 bases not matched to a gene. CDR3 size: 15 residues. The CDR3, as DNA: TGTGCCAGCAGCCCAGTCGGGGGGGGCACAGATACGCAGTATTTT. Its protein is CASSPVGGGTDTQYF.

V is TRBV5-6 and J is TRBJ2-3, with TRBD1 matching over 12 bases. V shed 4 bases and J 6 bases; nucleotides not matched to a gene: 9. This CDR3 has 16 residues. Germline values: CDR1 SGHDT, CDR2 YYEEEE. In DNA form, the CDR3 reads TGTGCCAGCAGCCCGCCCGGGACAGGGGGCCGGGATACGCAGTATTTT. Translated: CASSPPGTGGRDTQYF.

The chain uses TRBV5-4 and TRBJ2-7; TRBD1 agrees at 10 bases. CDR1 is SGHNT and CDR2 is YYREEE in the germline V gene (reference sequence). The CDR3 is 14 residues long. With 3 bases clipped from V and 4 bases from J, the junction kept 4 bases outside the gene matches. The CDR3 region has the DNA TGTGCCAGCAGCTCCGGGACAGGGGATTACGAGCAGTACTTC. Translation gives CASSSGTGDYEQYF.

The chain links TRBV27 to TRBJ1-1; 8 nucleotides align to TRBD1. The CDR3 length is 14 residues. Germline CDR1 reads MNHEY; CDR2 reads SMNVEV (reference sequence). The J segment lost 0 bases and the V segment lost 6 bases, leaving 3 bases of the junction unmatched. CDR3 sequence reads: CASSDRGVNTEAFF. Written as DNA, the CDR3 is TGTGCCAGCAGCGACAGGGGAGTGAACACTGAAGCTTTCTTT.

The chain employs TRBV3-1 (or the pseudogene TRBV3-2) and TRBJ1-2, with D possibly matching TRBD1 (6 bases). Germline assignment: CDR1 LGHDT and CDR2 YNNKEL (reference sequence). V was cut by 3 bases and J by 4 bases, with 18 bases left in between. CDR3 length: 16 residues. CDR3 DNA: TGTGCCAGCAGCCATCTATCGGACGGGGGGGCCTATGGCTACACCTTC. It is translated as CASSHLSDGGAYGYTF.

V and J are TRBV18 and TRBJ1-1, with TRBD1 as a possible D gene (6 bases). V lost 8 bases, J lost 2 bases, and 18 bases lay in between. The CDR3 has 15 amino acids. CDR1 is KGHSH, CDR2 LQKENI, per germline. Here the CDR3 reads CASTLLQGANTEAFF. The CDR3 DNA sequence: TGTGCCAGCACACTCTTACAGGGAGCTAACACTGAAGCTTTCTTT. Looking up the rest from reference TRBV18 and TRBJ1-1 gives the full variable domain: NAGVMQNPRHLVRRRGQEARLRCSPMKGHSHVYWYRQLPEEGLKFMVYLQKENIIDESGMPKERFSAEFPKEGPSILRIQQVVRGDSAAYFCASTLLQGANTEAFFGQGTRLTVV.

The rearrangement joins TRBV9 to TRBJ2-3, with 10 bases matching TRBD2. CDR1 and CDR2 (germline): SGDLS, YYNGEE. This CDR3 comprises 17 residues. V was pared by 0 bases and J by 2 bases, with 6 bases of the junction left unmatched. The CDR3 here is CASSVGTSGFSTDTQYF. The CDR3 coding sequence is TGTGCCAGCAGCGTAGGGACTAGCGGATTTTCCACAGATACGCAGTATTTT.

The V and J genes are TRBV4-1 and TRBJ1-5; 12 bases line up with TRBD1. Germline loops: CDR1 MGHRA, CDR2 YSYEKL. The CDR3 runs 17 residues. Germline trimming cut 0 bases from V and 5 bases from J; bases unmatched to any gene: 5. CDR3 bases: TGCGCCAGCAGCCAAGATTATGGGACAGGGGGCGATCAGCCCCAGCATTTT. Translation gives CASSQDYGTGGDQPQHF.

The chain employs TRBV3-1 (or the pseudogene TRBV3-2) and TRBJ2-7, with D possibly being TRBD2 (7 bases). The V and J ends lost 1 base and 1 base respectively, with 14 bases between them. Germline V gene sequence: CDR1 LGHDT, CDR2 YNNKEL (reference sequence). This CDR3 is 16 amino acids long. CDR3 protein: CASSQVREGGSYEQYF. The CDR3 region has the DNA TGTGCCAGCAGCCAAGTTCGAGAGGGGGGGTCCTACGAGCAGTACTTC.

This chain links TRBV20-1 with TRBJ1-1; D unclear. The germline gives CDR1 DFQATT, CDR2 SNEGSKA (reference sequence). The CDR3 runs 10 residues. Deletions cut 3 bases from V and 8 bases from J, with 7 bases between. The CDR3 DNA reads as TGCAGTGCTAGCGTATTAGAAGCTTTCTTT. Its translation: CSASVLEAFF.

The J gene is TRBJ1-1, the V gene TRBV2, with 9 nucleotides matching TRBD1. This CDR3 is 13 amino acids long. Germline loops: CDR1 SNHLY, CDR2 FYNNEI. After removal of 8 bases from V and 2 bases from J, the junction contained 3 bases not matched to a gene. The DNA for the CDR3 is TGTGCCAGCGACAGGGGGGTAAACACTGAAGCTTTCTTT. Amino acids: CASDRGVNTEAFF.

The chain joins TRBV6-5 to TRBJ2-7; TRBD2 agrees at 7 bases. CDR3 length: 14 residues. V shed 2 bases and J 2 bases; nucleotides not matched to a gene: 3. The V gene's germline CDR1 is MNHEY and CDR2 SVGAGI. CDR3 sequence: CASSYGRGTYEQYF. For the CDR3, the DNA is TGTGCCAGCAGTTACGGGCGGGGGACCTACGAGCAGTACTTC.

This sequence joins TRBV5-1 and TRBJ2-5; 8 nucleotides agree with TRBD2. The junction had 13 bases not matched to a gene; V was cut back by 4 bases and J by 2 bases. Germline CDR1 reads SGHRS; CDR2 reads YFSETQ. This CDR3 is built from 17 residues. CDR3 in amino acids: CASSRAPGGGRQETQYF. CDR3 in DNA: TGCGCCAGCAGCCGGGCCCCGGGCGGGGGGCGTCAAGAGACCCAGTACTTC.

The rearrangement links TRBV9 to TRBJ2-7; 8 nucleotides agree with TRBD1. Looked up from germline, CDR1 is SGDLS and CDR2 is YYNGEE. Trimming removed 3 bases from V and 3 bases from J; junction bases left unmatched: 8. The CDR3 is 15 residues long. The CDR3 loop is CASSAGQGLNYEQYF. CDR3 sequence (DNA): TGTGCCAGCAGCGCCGGACAGGGATTAAACTACGAGCAGTACTTC.

The chain has TRBV3-1 (or the pseudogene TRBV3-2) and TRBJ1-1; D is unclear. V lost 4 bases and J 1 base, leaving 13 bases between the germline ends. The germline gives CDR1 LGHDT, CDR2 YNNKEL (reference sequence). CDR3 length: 15 residues. The CDR3 DNA reads TGTGCCAGCAGCCGAGACCCCGGGAGGAACACTGAAGCTTTCTTT. Its protein is CASSRDPGRNTEAFF.

The chain recombines TRBV4-1 with TRBJ1-6; 9 nucleotides align to TRBD1. The CDR3 loop spans 19 amino acids. V was clipped by 0 bases and J by 7 bases; unmatched bases: 13. Germline values: CDR1 MGHRA, CDR2 YSYEKL. The CDR3 here is CASSQEWWDRAPYNSPLHF. Here the CDR3 DNA reads TGCGCCAGCAGCCAAGAGTGGTGGGACAGGGCTCCTTACAATTCACCCCTCCACTTT.

This clone is classed as medium-sized (0.01 to 0.1%). The chain has TRBV30 and TRBJ2-2, with D perhaps TRBD1 (6 bases). The CDR3 has 15 amino acids. Germline V gene data show CDR1 as GTSNPN and CDR2 as SVGIG (reference sequence). The germline V and J ends were trimmed by 4 bases and 1 base, with 13 bases remaining between them. Here the CDR3 DNA reads TGTGCCTGGAATCAACCGGGACAGAACACCGGGGAGCTGTTTTTT. It yields the protein CAWNQPGQNTGELFF.